The clone carrying this TCR beta chain was seen a single time. TCRdb's copy holds only in-frame clones and misses some; the assay was immunoSEQ multiplex PCR. The sample holds hundreds of thousands of clones, roughly nine tenths seen once. This entry comes from a study of blood T cell repertoires in COVID-19. For the study at large: The analysed material was cDNA or gDNA that came from T cells, B-cell-depleted T cells, or PBMCs.

The CDR3 totals 14 residues. Germline V lookup: CDR1 SGHDT, CDR2 YYEEEE. V lost 0 bases and J lost 8, with 14 bases in between. The TCR sequence derives from a woman in her forties or fifties with acute or convalescent COVID-19. The sample comprised peripheral blood. This sequence joins TRBV5-6 and TRBJ2-5, with D possibly matching TRBD1 (6 bases). The CDR3 DNA follows: TGTGCCAGCAGCTTGGCCGCAGGGGTGGTAACCCAGTACTTC. This gives the protein CASSLAAGVVTQYF.